This T cell receptor (beta chain) was obtained from a study of glioma-infiltrating T cells after dendritic cell vaccination. Described time point: after dendritic cell vaccination, including at tumor progression/relapse. The CDR3 totals 15 residues. V was pared by 3 bases and J by 4 bases, with 7 bases of the junction left unmatched. Per the germline V gene, CDR1 is SGDLS and CDR2 is YYNGEE. Using immunoSEQ multiplex PCR, the repertoire was profiled, and TCRdb retains in-frame clones only, with some absent. Of tens of thousands of clones listed, about 80% are singletons. J is TRBJ1-5 and V is TRBV9; 7 bases agree with TRBD1. Source: blood, taken after dendritic cell vaccination. This TCR derives from a human donor with glioblastoma. CDR3 DNA: TGTGCCAGCAGCGGACGGGACAGTCAAAATCAGCCCCAGCATTTT. It codes for CASSGRDSQNQPQHF.